The source of this T cell receptor beta chain is a study of identical twins. Germline-derived CDR1 and CDR2 are SGHRS and YFSETQ. This CDR3 comprises 13 residues. The ends lost 4 bases at V and 4 bases at J; junction bases unmatched: 4. The authors used template switching to add a universal primer site and gave cDNA unique molecular identifiers. TCRdb recomputed calls from the 5' RACE reads with MiXCR, one row per CDR3 protein. The table records roughly 750,000 distinct CDR3 sequences, about 20% of them present only once. Healthy Caucasians made up all donors. This sample was also put to use in a study of T cells expressing NK-cell markers.

V usage is TRBV5-1 and J usage is TRBJ2-5, with 7 bases lining up with TRBD2. The clonotype comes from a woman aged 18-35 years in good health. Sequencing was carried out using PBMCs. This chain's CDR3 is CASSAAGLETQYF. The CDR3 DNA reads as TGCGCCAGCAGCGCAGCGGGGCTAGAGACCCAGTACTTC.